Reported below is one T cell receptor beta chain. Its antigen is as yet unknown. The data are from a study of cytomegalovirus exposure and HLA in healthy donors. The PCR made use of 60 Vbeta and 13 Jbeta primers. TCRdb keeps only in-frame clones here, not all; method: immunoSEQ multiplex PCR. The table includes 60,000 to 70,000 clones, roughly 80% detected once. Study findings and constraints: Immune exposure information comprised only CMV serostatus.

After removal of 4 bases from V and 5 bases from J, the junction contained 10 bases not matched to a gene. Per the germline V gene, CDR1 is SGHAT and CDR2 is FQNNGV. This CDR3 region has 15 residues. Though probably carrying unrecorded immune exposures, donors were nominally healthy at sampling. This chain links TRBV11-2 with TRBJ2-5; 7 bases fit TRBD2. Sequencing input: PBMCs. This clonotype was obtained from a woman aged 25 to 39 in good health and CMV-seronegative. As DNA, the CDR3 is TGTGCCAGCAGCTCCGATTTGGGAGGGTCGGAGACCCAGTACTTC. This codes for CASSSDLGGSETQYF.